The T cell receptor beta chain under discussion was sequenced for a study of blood T cell repertoires in COVID-19. Study-wide context: The United States, Italy and Spain provided the acute and convalescent COVID-19 samples.

The table came from immunoSEQ multiplex PCR; TCRdb's copy has only in-frame clones and leaves some out. The profile shows 250,000 or so clones, around four fifths of them singletons. With regard to this clone: Other DNA sequences in the sample encode the same CDR3.

V shed 7 bases and J 4 bases; nucleotides not matched to a gene: 1. CDR3 size: 11 residues. CDR1 is SNHLY and CDR2 is FYNNEI in the germline V gene. The chain carries TRBV2 and TRBJ2-7, with 7 bases that match TRBD1. This clonotype originated in a woman in her seventies with acute or convalescent COVID-19. Material for sequencing was peripheral blood. The CDR3 nucleotides are TGTGCCAGCAAACAGGGGTACGAGCAGTACTTC. This codes for CASKQGYEQYF.